The 20 T cell receptor beta chains in this list originate from one sample, sequenced in a study of shared clonotypes between healthy human individuals. Data came from immunoSEQ multiplex PCR; TCRdb stores just in-frame clones and leaves some out. This sample carries 2 million to 3 million clones, approximately 94% of them seen once, and the ten largest clones take around 0.37%. Sequencing was performed on naive CD4+ T cells from PBMCs. Subset of the sample: CD45RA+ positively selected. The receptors come from a young man in good health. Some clones in this sample may be carry-over from other donors' samples.

In its sample, this clone was seen once. The chain uses TRBV6-6 and TRBJ2-5; D perhaps matches TRBD2 (5 bases). Trimming cost V 2 bases and J 3 bases, with 10 bases left between them. The CDR3 is 14 residues long. Per the germline V gene, CDR1 is MNHNY and CDR2 is SVGAGI (reference sequence). CDR3 nucleotide sequence: TGTGCCAGCAGTTACATCACTAGGGAAGAGACCCAGTACTTC. Protein: CASSYITREETQYF.

V gene TRBV6-5 combines with J gene TRBJ2-2; D remains unclear. V was cut by 3 bases and J by 0 bases, with 11 bases left in between. CDR1 and CDR2 from the germline V gene are MNHEY and SVGAGI. The CDR3 consists of 16 residues. CDR3 protein: CASSYKGTSNTGELFF. CDR3 DNA: TGTGCCAGCAGTTATAAGGGCACCTCGAACACCGGGGAGCTGTTTTTT.

The chain is built from TRBV29-1 and TRBJ2-1; TRBD2 is a possible D gene (6 bases). CDR1 is SQVTM, CDR2 ANQGSEA, per germline. Trimming shortened V by 3 bases and J by 1 base, and 19 bases separated the two germline ends. The CDR3 runs 17 residues. CDR3 coding DNA: TGCAGCGTTGACGAAAGGCCGGGACGGGGGTCCTACAATGAGCAGTTCTTC. It encodes CSVDERPGRGSYNEQFF.

V gene TRBV11-1 combines with J gene TRBJ2-2; 9 bases align to TRBD1. V gave up 5 bases and J gave up 4 bases; unmatched junction bases: 2. This CDR3 spans 14 amino acids. The germline CDR1 and CDR2 sequences are SGHAT and FQDESV (reference sequence). The CDR3 sequence is CASSTDRGTGELFF. The CDR3 DNA sequence: TGTGCCAGCAGCACGGACAGGGGCACCGGGGAGCTGTTTTTT. Combining the CDR3 with reference TRBV11-1 and TRBJ2-2 gives the whole variable domain EAEVAQSPRYKITEKSQAVAFWCDPISGHATLYWYRQILGQGPELLVQFQDESVVDDSQLPKDRFSAERLKGVDSTLKIQPAELGDSAMYLCASSTDRGTGELFFGEGSRLTVL.

CDR3 loop: CASRMGGYEQYF. In nucleotides, the CDR3 is TGTGCCAGCAGAATGGGGGGTTACGAGCAGTACTTC. The chain carries TRBV28 and TRBJ2-7; TRBD2 is a possible D gene (6 bases). The germline V gene has CDR1 MDHEN and CDR2 SYDVKM. Trimming shortened V by 6 bases and J by 4 bases, and 10 bases separated the two germline ends. The CDR3 is made up of 12 amino acids.

The count of this clone is one. The chain employs TRBV7-2 and TRBJ2-3; no clear D. This CDR3 contains 17 residues. V was trimmed by 4 bases and J by 0 bases, leaving 17 bases between them. Germline V gene sequence: CDR1 SGHTA, CDR2 FQGNSA. The chain's CDR3 is CASSSRRGDSSTDTQYF. CDR3 DNA sequence: TGTGCCAGCAGCTCCCGACGCGGAGATAGTAGCACAGATACGCAGTATTTT.

The chain couples TRBV10-2 to TRBJ1-5; a possible D gene is TRBD1 (5 bases). The CDR3 is 12 amino acids. Germline V gene data show CDR1 as WSHSY and CDR2 as SAAADI. Trimming stripped 3 bases from V and 9 bases from J, with 9 bases between. The CDR3 loop is CASSDGQGPQHF. The CDR3 coding sequence is TGCGCCAGCAGTGATGGTCAGGGGCCCCAGCATTTT.

This chain joins TRBV12-1 and TRBJ2-3; the DNA was not used to check the table's D call, TRBD2. TRBV12-1 is given as a pseudogene. This CDR3 has 17 residues. The CDR3 sequence: CASSYRLRTSGTDTQYF. The CDR3 DNA sequence: TGTGCCAGCAGCTACCGCCTTCGGACTAGCGGCACAGATACGCAGTATTTT.

This clone has just one count. V gene TRBV10-3 combines with J gene TRBJ2-7; 7 bases fit TRBD1. The germline gives CDR1 ENHRY, CDR2 SYGVKD. The CDR3 is 16 residues long. V dropped 4 bases and J dropped 3; count of bases not matched to a gene: 12. The CDR3 region has the DNA TGTGCCATCAGTGCCACGGGACAGAGAGTAATCTACGAGCAGTACTTC. Its protein is CAISATGQRVIYEQYF.

This clone was recorded once. The chain joins TRBV5-4 to TRBJ2-7, with TRBD2 matching 9 bases. The CDR3 contains 14 residues. J lost 6 bases, V lost 1 base, and 5 bases had no gene match. The germline V gene has CDR1 SGHNT and CDR2 YYREEE (reference sequence). The CDR3 sequence: CASSLSSGTSEQYF. CDR3 in DNA: TGTGCCAGCAGCTTGTCTAGCGGGACCAGCGAGCAGTACTTC.

With regard to this clone: Within the sample, other DNA sequences also encode this same CDR3. The chain carries TRBV30 and TRBJ1-2; the D is unclear. CDR1 is GTSNPN and CDR2 is SVGIG in the germline V gene (reference sequence). The CDR3 runs 12 residues. Trimming took 2 bases from V and 5 from J, leaving 9 bases between them. The CDR3 DNA reads TGTGCCTGGAGTCCCGGCCCGTATGGCTACACCTTC. This translates into CAWSPGPYGYTF.

The chain recombines TRBV7-6 with TRBJ2-1; 14 positions match TRBD2. The germline gives CDR1 SGHVS, CDR2 FNYEAQ. This CDR3 has 16 residues. V gave up 5 bases and J gave up 10 bases; unmatched junction bases: 10. Here the CDR3 reads CASSVTGTSGREEQFF. CDR3 bases: TGTGCCAGCAGCGTCACCGGGACTAGCGGGAGAGAGGAGCAGTTCTTC.

This clone was detected once. The chain recombines TRBV4-1 with TRBJ1-3, with 7 bases that match TRBD1. V dropped 2 bases and J dropped 8; count of bases not matched to a gene: 12. From germline, CDR1 is MGHRA and CDR2 YSYEKL. The CDR3 contains 16 residues. CDR3 nucleotide sequence: TGCGCCAGCAGCCAAACCCACAGGGGATCTAGGGACACCATATATTTT. Protein sequence: CASSQTHRGSRDTIYF.

The V gene is TRBV5-8, the J gene TRBJ2-7, with TRBD2 identical over 7 bases. The germline V gene has CDR1 SGHTS and CDR2 YDEGEE. This CDR3 is 15 amino acids long. Germline trimming cut 5 bases from V and 3 bases from J; bases unmatched to any gene: 11. The CDR3 nucleotides are TGTGCCAGCAGGACGCGAGCTAGCGGACTCTACGAGCAGTACTTC. This codes for CASRTRASGLYEQYF.

The count of this clone is one. This sequence joins TRBV7-3 and TRBJ1-1, with a possible D match to TRBD1 (5 bases). CDR3 length: 15 amino acids. V lost 4 bases and J lost 4, with 16 bases in between. Germline V gene sequence: CDR1 SGHTA, CDR2 FQGTGA. CDR3 sequence reads: CASSSWGTRTTEAFF. The CDR3 DNA reads as TGTGCCAGCAGCTCATGGGGGACCCGGACCACTGAAGCTTTCTTT.

In the case of this clone: This same CDR3 is encoded by further DNA sequences in the sample. The V and J genes are TRBV7-3 and TRBJ2-3, with D unclear. This CDR3 comprises 12 residues. Germline CDR1 reads SGHTA; CDR2 reads FQGTGA. V gave up 3 bases and J gave up 5 bases, with 6 bases separating them. CDR3 amino acids: CASSLLRDTQYF. CDR3 sequence (DNA): TGTGCCAGCAGCTTGCTCCGAGATACGCAGTATTTT.

The sample holds one count of this clone. The chain joins TRBV18 to TRBJ2-6; 9 bases align to TRBD2. CDR3 length equals 21 residues. Germline-derived CDR1 and CDR2 are KGHSH and LQKENI. J was trimmed by 0 bases and V by 2 bases; bases with no gene match: 14. As DNA, the CDR3 is TGTGCCAGCTCACCAAGAGTCAGTAGCGGGAGAAACCTCTCTGGGGCCAACGTCCTGACTTTC. Its translation: CASSPRVSSGRNLSGANVLTF. Full variable domain (missing parts from reference TRBV18 and TRBJ2-6): NAGVMQNPRHLVRRRGQEARLRCSPMKGHSHVYWYRQLPEEGLKFMVYLQKENIIDESGMPKERFSAEFPKEGPSILRIQQVVRGDSAAYFCASSPRVSSGRNLSGANVLTFGAGSRLTVL.

V gene TRBV9 combines with J gene TRBJ1-2; D perhaps matches TRBD1 (5 bases). The CDR3 consists of 12 residues. The V end lost 3 bases, the J end lost 6 bases, and 9 bases lay between the germline ends. Germline loops: CDR1 SGDLS, CDR2 YYNGEE. CDR3 coding DNA: TGTGCCAGCAGCGAACCAGGGAATGGCTACACCTTC. Its protein is CASSEPGNGYTF.

J is TRBJ2-1 and V is TRBV4-1; perhaps D is TRBD1 or TRBD2 (5 bases each). V lost 3 bases and J 6 bases, leaving 9 bases between the germline ends. This CDR3 spans 13 amino acids. Per germline, CDR1 MGHRA and CDR2 YSYEKL. The CDR3 sequence is CASSQGPINEQFF. CDR3 coding DNA: TGCGCCAGCAGCCAGGGACCTATCAATGAGCAGTTCTTC.

The chain has TRBV5-1 and TRBJ2-3; 9 bases line up with TRBD1. Germline V lookup: CDR1 SGHRS, CDR2 YFSETQ. After removal of 4 bases from V and 2 bases from J, the junction contained 5 bases not matched to a gene. There are 15 residues in the CDR3. The CDR3 loop reads CASSPQGATTDTQYF. CDR3 DNA sequence: TGCGCCAGCAGCCCACAGGGGGCGACCACAGATACGCAGTATTTT.